Sequencing of this TCR beta chain was carried out in a study of regulatory T cells in long-lasting Graves disease. This clonotype came up many times. Germline CDR1 is KGHSH and CDR2 is LQKENI. V lost 0 bases and J 1 base, leaving 4 bases between the germline ends. This CDR3 is built from 13 residues. iRepertoire HTBI primers and Arm-PCR of CDR3 regions built TCR beta libraries. TCRdb ran MiXCR on the multiplex PCR reads and lists one entry per CDR3 protein. The sample lists about 610,000 distinct CDR3 sequences; roughly a sixth were seen once. This sample's time point: newly diagnosed GD, antithyroid drugs for less than 3 months. PBMCs were the source of the RNA used for TCR sequencing. These data also featured in a second study, about T cells in Graves' hyperthyroidism and ophthalmopathy. That source adds: Thyroid ultrasound, orbital computed tomography, clinical symptoms, and serum thyroxine and TRAb underpinned diagnoses.

The TCR comes from a young man with Graves disease. The sequenced sample was peripheral blood mononuclear cells (PBMCs), obtained at new diagnosis, from a patient treated with antithyroid drugs. This sequence joins TRBV18 and TRBJ2-7; D gene unclear. In DNA form, the CDR3 reads TGTGCCAGCTCACCACCGGTTTCCTACGAGCAGTACTTC. Translation gives CASSPPVSYEQYF.